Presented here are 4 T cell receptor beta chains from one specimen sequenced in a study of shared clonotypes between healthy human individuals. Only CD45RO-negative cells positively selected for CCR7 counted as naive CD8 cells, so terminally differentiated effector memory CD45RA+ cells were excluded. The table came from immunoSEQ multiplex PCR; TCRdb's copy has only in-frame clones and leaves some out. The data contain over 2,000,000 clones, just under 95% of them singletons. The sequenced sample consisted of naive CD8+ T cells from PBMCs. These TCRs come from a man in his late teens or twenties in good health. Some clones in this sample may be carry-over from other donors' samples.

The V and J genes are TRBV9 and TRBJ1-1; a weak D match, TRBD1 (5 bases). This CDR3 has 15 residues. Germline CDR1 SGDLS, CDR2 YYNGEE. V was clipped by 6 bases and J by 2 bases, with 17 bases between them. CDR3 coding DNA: TGTGCCAGCACCCCTATGAGGGGCCCCAACACTGAAGCTTTCTTT. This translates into CASTPMRGPNTEAFF.

CDR3: CASSEMASQGRGTEAFF. For the CDR3, the DNA is TGTGCCAGCAGCGAAATGGCGTCACAGGGTAGGGGTACTGAAGCTTTCTTT. J is TRBJ1-1 and V is TRBV9, with a tentative D call TRBD1 (6 bases). Germline CDR1 is SGDLS and CDR2 is YYNGEE. Trimming stripped 3 bases from V and 5 bases from J, with 23 bases between. The length of the CDR3 is 17 residues.

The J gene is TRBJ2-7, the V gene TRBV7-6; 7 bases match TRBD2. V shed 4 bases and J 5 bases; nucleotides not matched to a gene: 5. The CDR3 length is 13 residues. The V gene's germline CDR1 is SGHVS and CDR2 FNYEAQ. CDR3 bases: TGTGCCAGCAGCTCCCCTGGGGGGGACGAGCAGTACTTC. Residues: CASSSPGGDEQYF.

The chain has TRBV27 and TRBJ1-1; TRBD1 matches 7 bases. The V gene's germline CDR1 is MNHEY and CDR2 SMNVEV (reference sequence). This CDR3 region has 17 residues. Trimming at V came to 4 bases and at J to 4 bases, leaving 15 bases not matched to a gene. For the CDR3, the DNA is TGTGCCAGCAGTTCCTACCTCCAGGGGGGCACGGCCACTGAAGCTTTCTTT. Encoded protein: CASSSYLQGGTATEAFF.